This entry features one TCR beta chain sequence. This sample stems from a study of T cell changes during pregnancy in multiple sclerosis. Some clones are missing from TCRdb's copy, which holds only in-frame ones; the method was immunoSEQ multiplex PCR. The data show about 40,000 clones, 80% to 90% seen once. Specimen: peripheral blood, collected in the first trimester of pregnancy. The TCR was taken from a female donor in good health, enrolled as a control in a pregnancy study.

CDR3: CASSLPSLGGEKLFF. For the CDR3, the DNA is TGTGCCAGCAGCTTGCCTTCCCTGGGGGGTGAAAAACTGTTTTTT. The chain employs TRBV7-8 and TRBJ1-4; D may be TRBD1 (5 bases). The CDR3 covers 15 residues. Trimming removed 3 bases at V and 7 bases at J, with 15 bases between. Germline V gives CDR1 SGHVS, CDR2 FQNEAQ.